This entry features one TCR beta chain sequence. This sample stems from a study of blood T cell repertoires in COVID-19. Across the whole study: Some COVID-19 samples were acute and others convalescent; all came from the United States, Italy and Spain.

The V and J ends lost 5 bases and 2 bases, in that order; junction bases with no gene match: 2. Germline V CDR1 and CDR2: LNHDA, SQIVND (reference sequence). This CDR3 is 14 amino acids long. Original data processing: Researchers report that nucleated cell counts were estimated from reference gene primer amplification. The table came from immunoSEQ multiplex PCR; TCRdb's copy has only in-frame clones and leaves some out. V, J and clone size derive from that table, while D and trimming were established from the DNA sequence. The sample comprises 150,000 to 200,000 clones, about nine tenths of which are singletons, and around 24% rests with the top ten.

The chain employs TRBV19 and TRBJ1-5, with 8 bases matching TRBD1. The source is a man between 60 and 75 years old with acute or convalescent COVID-19. The sequenced sample was peripheral blood. The CDR3 spells CASSVGQGNQPQHF. CDR3 nucleotides: TGTGCCAGTAGTGTGGGACAGGGCAATCAGCCCCAGCATTTT.